The T cell receptor beta chain under discussion was sequenced for a study of T cell changes during pregnancy in multiple sclerosis. Sequenced by immunoSEQ multiplex PCR; TCRdb stores in-frame clones only, minus some. The sample lists about 40,000 clones; approximately 88% were seen once. The CDR3 length is 17 residues. The germline gives CDR1 MGHRA, CDR2 YSYEKL. The ends lost 4 bases at V and 1 base at J; junction bases unmatched: 11. The J gene is TRBJ2-3, the V gene TRBV4-1, with TRBD2 matching over 7 bases. The sequence was collected from a female donor in good health, enrolled as a control in a pregnancy study. This sample comprised peripheral blood, obtained in the first trimester of pregnancy. The CDR3 loop is CASSLTLGGWRTDTQYF. The CDR3 DNA sequence: TGCGCCAGCAGCCTTACACTCGGGGGGTGGCGCACAGATACGCAGTATTTT.